This TCR beta chain was sequenced in a study of blood T cell repertoires in COVID-19. In the study overall: Samples representing acute and convalescent COVID-19 were sourced from the United States, Italy and Spain. PBMCs, B-cell-depleted T cells, or T cells provided the cDNA or gDNA that made up the material.

Methods used by the authors: Nucleated cell counts were estimated from reference gene primer amplification. The assay was immunoSEQ multiplex PCR, and TCRdb's table has in-frame clones only and misses some. That table is the source of V, J and clone size, and D and trimming were worked out from the DNA. The sample contains about 100,000 clones, over 75% of which appear only once. This CDR3 is 13 amino acids long. Germline V gives CDR1 SSHAT, CDR2 FNYEAQ (reference sequence). Comment on this clone: Germline and junction disagree at one end, which may indicate a read error.

The sequenced sample consisted of peripheral blood. The receptor was derived from a human donor in a cohort sampled during active COVID-19. This chain links TRBV7-7 with TRBJ2-7, with D tentatively TRBD1 (5 bases). DNA of the CDR3: TGTGCTAGCAGCTCCAGGGTTCCCCACGAGCAGTACTTC. Translating gives CASSSRVPHEQYF. The complete variable domain, with remaining parts taken from reference TRBV7-7 and TRBJ2-7, reads GAGVSQSPRYKVTKRGQDVTLRCDPISSHATLYWYQQALGQGPEFLTYFNYEAQPDKSGLPSDRFSAERPEGSISTLTIQRTEQRDSAMYRCASSSRVPHEQYFGPGTRLTVT.